Below, 19 T cell receptor beta chains from the same sample are listed, as sequenced in a study of CD8 T cells in ankylosing spondylitis. TCRdb independently ran MiXCR on the 5' RACE reads; one entry per CDR3 protein. The table has about 190,000 distinct CDR3 sequences, 13% seen once; the top ten hold approximately 10%. Sample: blood, either unsorted or a sorted T cell fraction (not recorded which). The receptors were gathered from a female donor with ankylosing spondylitis or in good health (not recorded which).

This clonotype has at least ten counts. This chain uses TRBV10-3 with TRBJ1-5; 9 positions agree with TRBD1. V lost 10 bases to trimming and J lost 2 bases; unmatched junction nucleotides: 6. The CDR3 has 14 residues. CDR1 and CDR2 from the germline V gene are ENHRY and SYGVKD. CDR3 sequence reads: CATEDRGGNQPQHF. The CDR3 DNA follows: TGTGCCACCGAGGACAGGGGAGGCAATCAGCCCCAGCATTTT.

This clonotype was picked up many times. The V call is TRBV18, the J call TRBJ1-3, with D perhaps TRBD1 (5 bases). Germline V CDR1 and CDR2: KGHSH, LQKENI. The CDR3 has 16 residues. With 2 bases removed from V and 0 bases from J, the gap between germline ends came to 11 bases. DNA for the CDR3: TGTGCCAGCTCACCAGCCAGGGCGGCCTCTGGAAACACCATATATTTT. It translates to CASSPARAASGNTIYF. The whole variable domain, filled in from reference TRBV18 and TRBJ1-3, reads NAGVMQNPRHLVRRRGQEARLRCSPMKGHSHVYWYRQLPEEGLKFMVYLQKENIIDESGMPKERFSAEFPKEGPSILRIQQVVRGDSAAYFCASSPARAASGNTIYFGEGSWLTVV.

The table lists this clonotype with many counts. The chain employs TRBV11-3 and TRBJ2-2, with TRBD1 matching over 12 bases. Trimming cost V 3 bases and J 4 bases; bases outside gene matches: 3. From germline, CDR1 is SGHNT and CDR2 YENEEA. This CDR3 region has 16 residues. The CDR3 coding sequence is TGTGCCAGCAGCTTGCCGGGACAGGGGGCCACCGGGGAGCTGTTTTTT. Translation: CASSLPGQGATGELFF.

This clonotype was counted between two and nine times. V and J are TRBV5-1 and TRBJ2-1; D unresolved. The ends were cut back, 6 bases at V and 2 bases at J, with 12 bases in the middle. Per the germline V gene, CDR1 is SGHRS and CDR2 is YFSETQ. This CDR3 contains 14 residues. CDR3 bases: TGCGCCAGCACCAAGGACCGCACCTACAATGAGCAGTTCTTC. Its protein product is CASTKDRTYNEQFF.

Many counts were recorded for this clonotype. This sequence joins TRBV30 and TRBJ1-1, with 7 bases lining up with TRBD1. J gave up 2 bases and V 7 bases, and 7 bases lay outside the gene matches. The CDR3 spans 13 residues. Germline CDR1 reads GTSNPN; CDR2 reads SVGIG (reference sequence). CDR3 nucleotide sequence: TGTGCCTTAATGGGACAGCTTAACACTGAAGCTTTCTTT. It is translated as CALMGQLNTEAFF.

This clonotype was observed at least ten times. The chain joins TRBV12-3 or TRBV12-4 to TRBJ2-1; 15 bases are a match to TRBD2. V dropped 5 bases and J dropped 7; count of bases not matched to a gene: 18. The length of the CDR3 is 20 residues. In DNA form, the CDR3 reads TGTGCCAGCAGTCCCGGACTAGCGGGAGGGCCGCGCGGGGGACGAAATGAGCAGTTCTTC. It specifies CASSPGLAGGPRGGRNEQFF.

The sample holds many counts of this clonotype. The chain couples TRBV5-1 to TRBJ1-5; D call uncertain. Trimming pared 5 bases from V and 4 bases from J, leaving 10 bases between. The CDR3 covers 13 residues. From germline, CDR1 is SGHRS and CDR2 YFSETQ. In nucleotides, the CDR3 is TGCGCCAGCAGACCGGATCTAAATCAGCCCCAGCATTTT. This codes for CASRPDLNQPQHF. Full variable domain (missing parts from reference TRBV5-1 and TRBJ1-5): KAGVTQTPRYLIKTRGQQVTLSCSPISGHRSVSWYQQTPGQGLQFLFEYFSETQRNKGNFPGRFSGRQFSNSRSEMNVSTLELGDSALYLCASRPDLNQPQHFGDGTRLSIL.

V and J are TRBV3-1 and TRBJ1-2, with D unresolved. Per the germline V gene, CDR1 is LGHDT and CDR2 is YNNKEL (reference sequence). Trimming left V 4 bases short and J 8 bases short, with 17 bases between. The CDR3 length is 14 residues. CDR3 nucleotide sequence: TGTGCCAGCAGCCTCGGTTCCGGGGTCGGAGGCTACACCTTC. Protein: CASSLGSGVGGYTF. Combining the CDR3 with reference TRBV3-1 and TRBJ1-2 gives the whole variable domain DTAVSQTPKYLVTQMGNDKSIKCEQNLGHDTMYWYKQDSKKFLKIMFSYNNKELIINETVPNRFSPKSPDKAHLNLHINSLELGDSAVYFCASSLGSGVGGYTFGSGTRLTVV.

This clonotype was picked up many times. V gene TRBV6-2 or TRBV6-3 combines with J gene TRBJ1-4; D unresolved. CDR3 length: 13 amino acids. Trimming removed 5 bases at V and 8 bases at J, with 12 bases between. CDR1 is MNHEY, CDR2 SVGEGT, per germline. The CDR3 here is CASSPRPKEKLFF. The CDR3, as DNA: TGTGCCAGCAGTCCCCGTCCGAAGGAAAAACTGTTTTTT.

This clonotype has ten or more counts. This chain connects TRBV6-1 to TRBJ1-5, with D possibly TRBD1 on 5 matching bases. From germline, CDR1 is MNHNS and CDR2 SASEGT. This CDR3 spans 14 amino acids. V shed 6 bases and J shed 4 bases, with 13 bases lying between them. The CDR3 region is CASSSGTVNQPQHF. The CDR3 DNA reads as TGTGCCAGCAGCTCCGGGACGGTTAATCAGCCCCAGCATTTT.

V usage is TRBV19 and J usage is TRBJ1-1; no definite D call. This CDR3 is 13 amino acids long. The V end was cut by 1 base, the J end by 1 base, with 4 bases between. CDR1 and CDR2 from the germline V gene are LNHDA and SQIVND (reference sequence). The CDR3 DNA follows: TGTGCCAGTAGTATAGGAGCGAACACTGAAGCTTTCTTT. Its protein is CASSIGANTEAFF.

This clonotype showed up many times. The J gene is TRBJ1-2, the V gene TRBV7-2; TRBD1 might be the D (6 bases). The length of the CDR3 is 16 residues. CDR1 SGHTA and CDR2 FQGNSA come from the germline V gene. The germline V and J ends were trimmed by 1 base and 2 bases, with 14 bases remaining between them. The CDR3 bases are TGTGCCAGCAGCTTAGACTCCGGGACATCGAACTATGGCTACACCTTC. It specifies CASSLDSGTSNYGYTF.

CDR3 nucleotides: TGTGCCAGCAGTTTATCGGGGATTGATAATTCACCCCTCCACTTT. Its protein product is CASSLSGIDNSPLHF. This chain joins TRBV12-3 or TRBV12-4 and TRBJ1-6; no firm D call. The CDR3 has 15 amino acids. V was shortened by 2 bases and J by 5 bases, with 10 bases between the two germline ends.

This clonotype was observed a handful of times. The V gene is TRBV7-9, the J gene TRBJ2-1; D is perhaps TRBD2 (5 bases). CDR3 length: 16 residues. Germline assignment: CDR1 SEHNR and CDR2 FQNEAQ (reference sequence). V gave up 7 bases and J gave up 3 bases, with 19 bases separating them. CDR3 loop: CASTPSYEIIYNEQFF. The CDR3 DNA reads as TGTGCCAGCACTCCTAGCTATGAGATTATCTACAATGAGCAGTTCTTC.

This clonotype was detected only a few times. V is TRBV5-1 and J is TRBJ2-1, with 14 bases that match TRBD2. The CDR3 length is 17 residues. Germline assignment: CDR1 SGHRS and CDR2 YFSETQ. The trim removed 3 bases at V and 1 base at J, leaving 3 bases unmatched. CDR3 protein: CASSWGTSGSSYNEQFF. The CDR3 coding sequence is TGCGCCAGCAGCTGGGGGACTAGCGGGAGTTCCTACAATGAGCAGTTCTTC.

This CDR3 is CASSQGEIANYGYTF. The CDR3 DNA follows: TGCGCCAGCAGCCAAGGAGAAATAGCTAACTATGGCTACACCTTC. The V gene is TRBV4-1, the J gene TRBJ1-2; D not resolved. The CDR3 is 15 amino acids. Per the germline V gene, CDR1 is MGHRA and CDR2 is YSYEKL. V lost 1 base to trimming and J lost 0 bases, with 9 bases between them.

This clonotype occurred a few times. The chain joins TRBV6-2 or TRBV6-3 to TRBJ2-1; possible D gene TRBD2, 6 bases. The V end lost 6 bases, the J end lost 9 bases, and 15 bases lay between the germline ends. This CDR3 contains 13 residues. Germline loops: CDR1 MNHEY, CDR2 SVGEGT. DNA of the CDR3: TGTGCCAGCAGCCCGGGACTCAGAGGTGAGCAGTTCTTC. Translating gives CASSPGLRGEQFF.

This clonotype was recorded a few times. V is TRBV7-8 and J is TRBJ2-7, with D perhaps given as TRBD1 or TRBD2 (5 bases each). Germline lookup yields CDR1 SGHVS and CDR2 FQNEAQ. The CDR3 runs 15 residues. Trimming cost V 7 bases and J 2 bases, with 18 bases left between them. The CDR3 DNA reads TGTGCCAGCACCCCCCTAGGGACGGCGACCTACGAGCAGTACTTC. It is translated as CASTPLGTATYEQYF. Combining the CDR3 with reference TRBV7-8 and TRBJ2-7 gives the whole variable domain GAGVSQSPRYKVAKRGQDVALRCDPISGHVSLFWYQQALGQGPEFLTYFQNEAQLDKSGLPSDRFFAERPEGSVSTLKIQRTQQEDSAVYLCASTPLGTATYEQYFGPGTRLTVT.

This clonotype was seen a few times. This chain connects TRBV7-2 to TRBJ2-1; 10 bases match TRBD2. The CDR3 length is 16 residues. With 2 bases clipped from V and 2 bases from J, the junction kept 3 bases outside the gene matches. Per the germline V gene, CDR1 is SGHTA and CDR2 is FQGNSA. CDR3 sequence reads: CASSLRTSGPYNEQFF. In DNA, the CDR3 is TGTGCCAGCAGCTTACGGACTAGCGGACCCTACAATGAGCAGTTCTTC.